Listed here are 30 T cell receptor beta chains from one sample, sequenced in a study of T cells in Graves' hyperthyroidism and ophthalmopathy. What was amplified from RNA transcripts were TCR beta CDR3 regions. HTBI primers drove first-round RT-PCR of the TCR CDR3. A single record per CDR3 protein comes from TCRdb applying MiXCR to the multiplex PCR reads. The sample shows some 490,000 distinct CDR3 sequences, 22% of them seen only once. Sequenced sample: blood. The receptors stem from a woman in her sixties or seventies with Graves' ophthalmopathy.

J is TRBJ1-1 and V is TRBV6-5; D gene ambiguous. This CDR3 contains 14 residues. Germline V gives CDR1 MNHEY, CDR2 SVGAGI. The V gene lost 2 bases and the J gene lost 7 bases, with 14 bases spanning the gap. In nucleotides, the CDR3 is TGTGCCAGCAGTTACGGATCCAGGAGAGATGAAGCTTTCTTT. Its translation is CASSYGSRRDEAFF.

This clonotype came up a few times. This may arise from a read error, as a much more abundant clone is one base away. The chain joins TRBV7-2 to TRBJ2-3; D not resolved. This CDR3 is built from 13 residues. Germline V gene sequence: CDR1 SGHTA, CDR2 FQGNSA. The CDR3 DNA sequence: TGTGCCAGCGGCTTAGACCGGTCAGATACGCAGTATTTT. It specifies CASGLDRSDTQYF.

V usage is TRBV6-1 and J usage is TRBJ1-3; possible D gene TRBD1, 5 bases. The V end lost 6 bases, the J end lost 1 base, and 13 bases lay between the germline ends. Germline V gives CDR1 MNHNS, CDR2 SASEGT. This CDR3 is 15 amino acids long. This chain's CDR3 is CASSRDRSSGNTIYF. For the CDR3, the DNA is TGTGCCAGCAGCAGGGATCGTTCTTCTGGAAACACCATATATTTT.

This clonotype was counted many times. V usage is TRBV28 and J usage is TRBJ2-1, with 9 bases that match TRBD1. The CDR3 sequence is 17 residues long. Germline-derived CDR1 and CDR2 are MDHEN and SYDVKM. Trimming cost V 8 bases and J 7 bases; bases outside gene matches: 18. CDR3 amino acids: CASRTTLGDRVLNEQFF. The CDR3, as DNA: TGTGCCAGCCGAACCACCCTTGGGGACAGGGTATTAAATGAGCAGTTCTTC.

This clonotype was counted at least ten times. The chain couples TRBV6-1 to TRBJ1-4, with 8 bases lining up with TRBD1. CDR3 size: 14 residues. V shed 6 bases, J shed 2 bases, and the junction held 2 bases outside the gene matches. Germline values: CDR1 MNHNS, CDR2 SASEGT. DNA for the CDR3: TGTGCCAGCAGGACAGGGGCCACTAATGAAAAACTGTTTTTT. This codes for CASRTGATNEKLFF.

The chain uses TRBV5-1 and TRBJ1-2; unclear D gene. Germline CDR1 SGHRS, CDR2 YFSETQ. The CDR3 consists of 16 residues. V was pared by 6 bases and J by 4 bases, with 22 bases between. The CDR3 loop is CASTLGGNPVTYGYTF. CDR3 sequence (DNA): TGCGCCAGCACCCTGGGCGGCAATCCCGTCACCTATGGCTACACCTTC.

Only a few counts were recorded for this clonotype. V is TRBV6-2 or TRBV6-3 and J is TRBJ2-1; the D is unclear. This CDR3 is built from 12 residues. Germline V lookup: CDR1 MNHEY, CDR2 SVGEGT. Trimming removed 10 bases at V and 2 bases at J, with 9 bases between. The CDR3 protein is CANWSPYNEQFF. CDR3 bases: TGTGCCAACTGGTCCCCCTACAATGAGCAGTTCTTC.

This clonotype was recorded a few times. A single base separates this from a much larger clone, so it may be a read error. The V and J genes are TRBV12-3 or TRBV12-4 and TRBJ1-6, with 9 bases identical to TRBD1. The CDR3 runs 16 residues. CDR3 sequence reads: CTSSFAQGQGNSPLHF. The CDR3 nucleotides are TGTACCAGCAGTTTCGCCCAGGGACAGGGAAATTCACCCCTCCACTTT.

Many counts were recorded for this clonotype. The chain's CDR3 is CASSPYGGGDTEAFF. In nucleotides, the CDR3 is TGTGCCAGCAGTCCCTATGGAGGGGGCGACACTGAAGCTTTCTTT. The genes are TRBV6-2 or TRBV6-3 and TRBJ1-1, with TRBD1 matching over 7 bases. From germline, CDR1 is MNHEY and CDR2 SVGEGT. The CDR3 is made up of 15 amino acids. Trimming at V came to 5 bases and at J to 3 bases, leaving 9 bases not matched to a gene.

V usage is TRBV30 and J usage is TRBJ2-1; 13 bases are shared with TRBD2. Germline V gene sequence: CDR1 GTSNPN, CDR2 SVGIG (reference sequence). The CDR3 length is 14 residues. V lost 2 bases and J lost 10; bases outside the gene matches: 5. The CDR3 DNA follows: TGTGCCTGGAGTCGGGGACTAGCGGGACAGGAGCAGTTCTTC. It translates to CAWSRGLAGQEQFF.

The V and J genes are TRBV3-1 and TRBJ2-6; D unclear. The CDR3 loop spans 13 amino acids. V lost 3 bases to trimming and J lost 4 bases, with 4 bases between them. The germline V gene has CDR1 LGHDT and CDR2 YNNKEL (reference sequence). The CDR3 reads CASSHRGANVLTF. CDR3 DNA: TGTGCCAGCAGCCACCGCGGGGCCAACGTCCTGACTTTC.

This clonotype has more than one count but fewer than ten. V and J are TRBV29-1 and TRBJ2-5; D remains unclear. V was pared by 4 bases and J by 3 bases, with 12 bases between. The CDR3 is made up of 13 amino acids. Looked up from germline, CDR1 is SQVTM and CDR2 is ANQGSEA. The CDR3 loop reads CSVARTDKETQYF. The CDR3 nucleotides read TGCAGCGTTGCCCGGACCGATAAAGAGACCCAGTACTTC.

As DNA, the CDR3 is TGTGCCTGGACCCCCCGAGGGACAGGGAGCATTCAGTACTTC. This translates into CAWTPRGTGSIQYF. This sequence joins TRBV30 and TRBJ2-4; 9 bases are a match to TRBD1. Looked up from germline, CDR1 is GTSNPN and CDR2 is SVGIG (reference sequence). The V gene end was trimmed by 4 bases and the J gene end by 9 bases; junction bases not matched to a gene: 10. The CDR3 extends over 14 amino acids.

In its sample, this clonotype was seen many times. This chain connects TRBV20-1 to TRBJ2-1; D possibly corresponds to TRBD2 (6 bases). Germline V gives CDR1 DFQATT, CDR2 SNEGSKA (reference sequence). V was trimmed by 5 bases and J by 0 bases, leaving 14 bases between them. This CDR3 has 15 amino acids. For the CDR3, the DNA is TGCAGTGCTCCCCGGGACTCGAGCTCCTACAATGAGCAGTTCTTC. This gives the protein CSAPRDSSSYNEQFF.

The chain employs TRBV6-1 and TRBJ1-2, with TRBD1 as a possible D gene (5 bases). The CDR3 is made up of 19 amino acids. The V and J ends lost 6 bases and 0 bases respectively, with 26 bases between them. The V gene's germline CDR1 is MNHNS and CDR2 SASEGT. This chain's CDR3 is CASSQEQPGLTISNYGYTF. CDR3 DNA sequence: TGTGCCAGCAGCCAAGAGCAGCCAGGGCTCACAATTTCTAACTATGGCTACACCTTC.

Worth noting for this clonotype: Given a much more abundant clone one base away, this may be a read error. The CDR3 DNA reads as TGTGCCAGCAGACTAAGGGACAGGGGGCCAAACGATGAGCAGTTCTTC. Its protein is CASRLRDRGPNDEQFF. The V gene is TRBV12-3 or TRBV12-4, the J gene TRBJ2-1; 12 nucleotides line up with TRBD1. Trimming removed 6 bases from V and 8 bases from J; junction bases left unmatched: 11. CDR3 size: 16 residues.

The V and J genes are TRBV6-4 and TRBJ2-1; 10 bases match TRBD2. With V trimmed by 7 bases and J by 7 bases, 4 bases remained unmatched. This CDR3 comprises 13 residues. Germline V gives CDR1 MRHNA, CDR2 SNTAGT. The CDR3 DNA sequence: TGTGCCAGCAAATTGACTAGCGGGAATGAGCAGTTCTTC. Amino acid sequence: CASKLTSGNEQFF.

This clonotype showed up just a few times. The genes are TRBV6-1 and TRBJ2-1, with D unclear. V gave up 1 base and J gave up 10 bases, with 11 bases separating them. The germline V gene has CDR1 MNHNS and CDR2 SASEGT. This CDR3 has 13 residues. The chain's CDR3 is CASSEVLSSEQFF. DNA for the CDR3: TGTGCCAGCAGTGAAGTTCTCTCGAGCGAGCAGTTCTTC.

This clonotype was counted at least ten times. This sequence joins TRBV7-3 and TRBJ1-2; D may be TRBD1 (5 bases). CDR1 and CDR2 (germline): SGHTA, FQGTGA. The V end was cut by 0 bases, the J end by 6 bases, with 17 bases between. The length of the CDR3 is 16 residues. The DNA for the CDR3 is TGTGCCAGCAGCTTAACCCCCAGGGTCGGTGTGGATGGCTACACCTTC. Amino acids: CASSLTPRVGVDGYTF.

In this sample, this clonotype turned up many times. The CDR3 DNA reads as TGTGCCAGCAGTTTGCAGGGGGCGGCAGATACTGAAGCTTTCTTT. Translating it yields CASSLQGAADTEAFF. V is TRBV28 and J is TRBJ1-1; TRBD1 aligns across 8 bases. The CDR3 runs 15 residues. The junction had 8 bases not matched to a gene; V was cut back by 3 bases and J by 5 bases. Germline V gene sequence: CDR1 MDHEN, CDR2 SYDVKM.

The genes are TRBV20-1 and TRBJ2-7; 12 bases agree with TRBD2. Germline V lookup: CDR1 DFQATT, CDR2 SNEGSKA (reference sequence). This CDR3 region has 18 residues. The junction had 10 bases not matched to a gene; V was cut back by 1 base and J by 0 bases. The DNA of the CDR3 is TGCAGTGCTAGAGGGGGGTTTTGGACTAGCGGGAACTCCTACGAGCAGTACTTC. Residues: CSARGGFWTSGNSYEQYF.

This clonotype has just a few counts. The chain combines TRBV7-2 with TRBJ1-5; 9 bases match TRBD1. With 5 bases clipped from V and 6 bases from J, the junction kept 8 bases outside the gene matches. The germline V gene encodes CDR1 SGHTA and CDR2 FQGNSA. The CDR3 is 15 amino acids. CDR3 region: CASSTHRGLFQPQHF. The CDR3 region has the DNA TGTGCCAGCAGCACACACAGGGGGCTCTTTCAGCCCCAGCATTTT.

The gene calls are TRBV20-1 and TRBJ2-5, with 9 bases fitting TRBD1. The germline V gene encodes CDR1 DFQATT and CDR2 SNEGSKA (reference sequence). The J segment lost 2 bases and the V segment lost 4 bases, leaving 11 bases of the junction unmatched. This CDR3 is built from 16 residues. CDR3 in amino acids: CSAKGRFGQGQETQYF. The DNA of the CDR3 is TGCAGTGCTAAGGGTCGATTTGGACAGGGGCAAGAGACCCAGTACTTC.

The rearrangement joins TRBV5-1 to TRBJ2-7; no clear D. The length of the CDR3 is 12 residues. The germline V and J ends were trimmed by 4 bases and 3 bases, with 8 bases remaining between them. From germline, CDR1 is SGHRS and CDR2 YFSETQ. The CDR3 protein is CASSEDNYEQYF. CDR3 sequence (DNA): TGCGCCAGCAGCGAAGACAACTACGAGCAGTACTTC.

The V call is TRBV20-1, the J call TRBJ2-7; the match to TRBD2 covers 7 bases. CDR1 and CDR2 from the germline V gene are DFQATT and SNEGSKA (reference sequence). The ends lost 1 base at V and 1 base at J; junction bases unmatched: 1. The CDR3 covers 13 residues. This CDR3 is CSARGTSSYEQYF. CDR3 in DNA: TGCAGTGCTAGAGGGACTAGTTCCTACGAGCAGTACTTC.

The chain links TRBV19 to TRBJ2-5, with D perhaps assigned TRBD1 or TRBD2 (5 bases each). The CDR3 consists of 15 residues. V shed 4 bases and J shed 2 bases, with 14 bases lying between them. The germline V gene has CDR1 LNHDA and CDR2 SQIVND (reference sequence). CDR3 in amino acids: CASSTPGTEQETQYF. The CDR3, as DNA: TGTGCCAGTAGTACCCCCGGGACGGAACAAGAGACCCAGTACTTC.

The chain employs TRBV5-5 and TRBJ1-2, with 7 bases fitting TRBD1. Trimming took 2 bases from V and 3 from J; bases not matched to a gene: 13. The CDR3 totals 17 residues. Germline CDR1 and CDR2: SGHKS and YYEKEE (reference sequence). As DNA, the CDR3 is TGTGCCAGCAGCTTATCCCAACACAGGGGTACGGACTATGGCTACACCTTC. As protein: CASSLSQHRGTDYGYTF.

The chain is built from TRBV6-2 or TRBV6-3 and TRBJ2-5; D ambiguous. CDR1 and CDR2 (germline): MNHEY, SVGEGT. Trimming removed 4 bases at V and 3 bases at J, with 15 bases between. This CDR3 is 15 amino acids long. The CDR3 spells CASSFRDRSEETQYF. The CDR3 coding sequence is TGTGCCAGCAGTTTTAGAGACCGTTCTGAAGAGACCCAGTACTTC.

This clonotype was detected a few times. This chain links TRBV12-3 or TRBV12-4 with TRBJ2-7; TRBD2 agrees at 11 bases. V was pared by 5 bases and J by 6 bases, with 6 bases of the junction left unmatched. The CDR3 totals 14 residues. CDR3 nucleotides: TGTGCCAGCAGTGGGACTAGCGGTCAGGCCGAGCAGTACTTC. This codes for CASSGTSGQAEQYF.

Comments on this clonotype: A much more abundant neighbour one base away suggests this may be a read error. The chain joins TRBV20-1 to TRBJ2-5, with 7 bases aligning to TRBD2. Germline assignment: CDR1 DFQATT and CDR2 SNEGSKA (reference sequence). This CDR3 has 12 residues. V gave up 3 bases and J gave up 9 bases; unmatched junction bases: 7. The CDR3 spells CSARKGREAQYF. DNA of the CDR3: TGCAGTGCTAGGAAGGGCCGGGAGGCCCAGTACTTC.